These T cell receptor beta chains were read from a single sample in a study of blood T cells in healthy people across ages. MiXCR, run by TCRdb on the 5' RACE reads, gives a single entry per CDR3 protein. There are more than 600,000 distinct CDR3 sequences in the sample; approximately 25% occur only once, and more than 8.5% lies in the top ten. This same sample was also part of a study on T cells of mothers and their children.

The sequenced sample consisted of blood. All receptors come from a boy under 18 in good health. The CDR3 runs from the conserved cysteine through the conserved F or W. The order of the fields is V gene, D gene, J gene, clone size, CDR3 DNA, CDR3 protein. A D gene is named only where the DNA matches it firmly. Size tells how often a clone was seen (once, few, many) or the class of an expanded clone, and some rows leave it out.

TRBV11-2	TRBD1	TRBJ2-1	NA	TGTGCCAGCAGCGGCTACCGGGACAGCTCCTACAATGAGCAGTTCTTC	CASSGYRDSSYNEQFF
TRBV20-1	TRBD2	TRBJ2-5	once	TGCAGTGCTAACCCGCCGGGACTAGCGGGCGGGGTCTGGGAGACCCAGTACTTC	CSANPPGLAGGVWETQYF
TRBV7-9	NA	TRBJ1-5	few	TGTGCCAGCAGCCGACCGGGGAGCAATCAGCCCCAGCATTTT	CASSRPGSNQPQHF
TRBV29-1	NA	TRBJ2-2	few	TGCAGCGTTCGACAGGCCGGGGAGCTGTTTTTT	CSVRQAGELFF
TRBV7-6	NA	TRBJ2-3	few	TGTGCCAGCAGCACACCAACAGGTGGCACAGATACGCAGTATTTT	CASSTPTGGTDTQYF
TRBV3-1	NA	TRBJ1-2	NA	TGTGCCAGCAGCCAAGCGGGTTTAGGGTACTATGGCTACACCTTC	CASSQAGLGYYGYTF
TRBV10-3	NA	TRBJ2-5	NA	TGTGCCATCAGCCTACACCAACAAGAGACCCAGTACTTC	CAISLHQQETQYF
TRBV12-3/TRBV12-4	TRBD2	TRBJ2-5	few	TGTGCCAGCAGCCCGGCTAGCGGGGCGATACAAGAGACCCAGTACTTC	CASSPASGAIQETQYF
TRBV6-5	NA	TRBJ1-4	NA	TGTGCCAGCAGTTACTCGAGTGTGTCAGCGGAAAATGAAAAACTGTTTTTT	CASSYSSVSAENEKLFF
TRBV6-1	TRBD1	TRBJ2-2	NA	TGTGCCAGCAGTGGGGACAGCTTGTCTAACACCGGGGAGCTGTTTTTT	CASSGDSLSNTGELFF
TRBV13	TRBD1	TRBJ2-7	NA	TGTGCCAGCAGCCATGGACAGGAAAGGTCCTACGAGCAGTACTTC	CASSHGQERSYEQYF
TRBV4-2	NA	TRBJ2-3	NA	TGTGCCAGCAGCCAAGGGCCCTCGGATACGCAGTATTTT	CASSQGPSDTQYF
TRBV4-1	TRBD2	TRBJ2-3	few	TGCGCCAGCAGTCGGATGGGACTAGCGGATCATTCAGATACGCAGTATTTT	CASSRMGLADHSDTQYF
TRBV20-1	NA	TRBJ1-4	once	TGCAGTGCTAGCTCGGCCTCTAATGAAAAACGGTTTTTT	CSASSASNEKRFF
TRBV9	TRBD1	TRBJ1-2	few	TGTGCCAGCAGCGCCACAGGGGAAGGTGGCTACACCTTC	CASSATGEGGYTF
TRBV7-9	NA	TRBJ2-1	few	TGTGCCAGCAGCTTAGGTATGGGCGATGAGCAGTTCTTC	CASSLGMGDEQFF
TRBV7-2	TRBD2	TRBJ2-1	NA	TGTGCCAGCAGCAGGTCTAGCGGACCTGAGAATGAGCAGTTCTTC	CASSRSSGPENEQFF
TRBV4-1	TRBD2	TRBJ2-7	NA	TGCGCCAGCAGCCACCTAGCGGGATTCTACGAGCAGTACTTC	CASSHLAGFYEQYF
TRBV28	TRBD1	TRBJ1-1	few	TGTGCCAGCAGTACTAACAGGGGGCTCGACACTGAAGCTTTCTTT	CASSTNRGLDTEAFF
TRBV2	TRBD2	TRBJ2-2	NA	TGTGCCAGCAGTGATGATGCCGCCGGACTAGCGGGGACCGGGGAGCTGTTTTTT	CASSDDAAGLAGTGELFF
TRBV7-8	TRBD2	TRBJ2-1	NA	TGTGCCAGCAGCTTAGGTGTCCGGGGGGTTAGCTACAATGAGCAGTTCTTC	CASSLGVRGVSYNEQFF
TRBV7-3	NA	TRBJ2-1	NA	TGTGCCAGCAGCTTAACGCTAGCTCGCAATGAGCAGTTCTTC	CASSLTLARNEQFF
TRBV6-2/TRBV6-3	NA	TRBJ2-4	NA	TGTGCCAGCAGCCTGGGACGGGGATTGGACATTCAGTACTTC	CASSLGRGLDIQYF
TRBV25-1	NA	TRBJ2-7	few	TGTGCCAGCAGTGGATTGACCTACGAGCAGTACTTC	CASSGLTYEQYF
TRBV4-3	NA	TRBJ2-7	NA	TGCGCCAGCAGCCCCTTAAGCGGCTACGAGCAGTACTTC	CASSPLSGYEQYF
TRBV7-2	TRBD2	TRBJ2-1	many	TGTGCCAGCAGCTTAGGCGGGGGGAATGAGCAGTTCTTC	CASSLGGGNEQFF
TRBV24-1	TRBD1	TRBJ2-1	NA	TGTGCCACCAGTGATTTGGGACAGGCAGTCGATGAGCAGTTCTTC	CATSDLGQAVDEQFF
TRBV7-3	NA	TRBJ2-3	few	TGTGCCAGCAGCTTAACAGGGGGGGCTACAGATACGCAGTATTTT	CASSLTGGATDTQYF
TRBV12-3/TRBV12-4	NA	TRBJ2-1	few	TGTGCCAGCAGTCCCAACAGGGCTGGTGAGCAGTTCTTC	CASSPNRAGEQFF
TRBV5-5	NA	TRBJ1-6	NA	TGTGCCAGCAGCCAGACTGGGGCGGTTAGCTCCTATAATTCACCCCTCCACTTT	CASSQTGAVSSYNSPLHF
TRBV20-1	NA	TRBJ2-5	NA	TGCAGTGCTATTGTCAGGGCACAGACCCAGTACTTC	CSAIVRAQTQYF
TRBV4-3	NA	TRBJ2-1	few	TGCGCCAGCAGCCAAGATACCCTGTATGAGCAGTTCTTC	CASSQDTLYEQFF